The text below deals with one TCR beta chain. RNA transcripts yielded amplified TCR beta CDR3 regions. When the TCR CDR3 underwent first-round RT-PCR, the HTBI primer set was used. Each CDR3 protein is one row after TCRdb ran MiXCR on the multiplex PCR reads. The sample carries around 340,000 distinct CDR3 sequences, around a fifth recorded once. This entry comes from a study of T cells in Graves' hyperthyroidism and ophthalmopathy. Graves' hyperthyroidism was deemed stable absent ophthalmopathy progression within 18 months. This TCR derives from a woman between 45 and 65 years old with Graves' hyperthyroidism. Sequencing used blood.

CDR3 nucleotides: TGCAGTGCTAGAGTTGGGACAGGGGGCTCCTACGAGCAGTACTTC. It is translated as CSARVGTGGSYEQYF. The rearrangement uses TRBV20-1 and TRBJ2-7, with 11 bases that match TRBD1. The CDR3 is 15 amino acids. Germline assignment: CDR1 DFQATT and CDR2 SNEGSKA (reference sequence). The V segment lost 1 base and the J segment 0 bases; nucleotides outside the gene matches: 2.